This T cell receptor (beta chain) appears in the sequencing data of a study of shared clonotypes between healthy human individuals. A CD45RA-negative memory subset and a CD45RA+ naive subset were separated from the CD4+ cells. The protocol was immunoSEQ multiplex PCR, while the TCRdb copy is restricted to in-frame clones and leaves out a portion. This table has roughly 2 million clones, 85% to 95% appearing once. This clone was detected once. The CDR3 sequence is 13 residues long. Germline V gene data show CDR1 as GTSNPN and CDR2 as SVGIG (reference sequence). The V end lost 2 bases, the J end lost 7 bases, and 14 bases lay between the germline ends.

The chain recombines TRBV30 with TRBJ1-1; no clear D. The TCR comes from a man aged 18 to 30 in good health. Sequenced material: naive CD4+ T cells sorted from blood. Subset reported: CD45RA+ positively selected. The CDR3 here is CAWSIGRNLEAFF. The CDR3 nucleotides read TGTGCCTGGAGTATTGGCCGGAATCTTGAAGCTTTCTTT.